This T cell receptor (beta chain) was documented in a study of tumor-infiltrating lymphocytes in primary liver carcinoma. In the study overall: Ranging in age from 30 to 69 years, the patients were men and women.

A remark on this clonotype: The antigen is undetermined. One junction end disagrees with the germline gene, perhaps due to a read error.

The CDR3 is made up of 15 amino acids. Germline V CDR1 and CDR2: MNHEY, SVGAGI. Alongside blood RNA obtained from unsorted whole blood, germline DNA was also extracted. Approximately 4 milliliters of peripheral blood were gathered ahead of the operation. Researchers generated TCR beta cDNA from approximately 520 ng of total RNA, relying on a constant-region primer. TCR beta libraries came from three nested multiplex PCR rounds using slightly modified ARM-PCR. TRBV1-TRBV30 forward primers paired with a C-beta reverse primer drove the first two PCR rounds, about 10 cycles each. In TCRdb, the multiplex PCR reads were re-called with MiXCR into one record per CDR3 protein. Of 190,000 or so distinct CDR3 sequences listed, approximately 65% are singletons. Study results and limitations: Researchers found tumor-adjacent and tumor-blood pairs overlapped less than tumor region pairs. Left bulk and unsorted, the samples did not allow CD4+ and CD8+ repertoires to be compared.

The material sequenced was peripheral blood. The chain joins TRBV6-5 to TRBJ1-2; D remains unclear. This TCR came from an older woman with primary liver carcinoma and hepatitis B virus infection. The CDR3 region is CASSYKGSGFYGCTF. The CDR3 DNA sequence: TGTGCCAGCAGTTATAAGGGCAGTGGGTTCTATGGCTGCACCTTC.